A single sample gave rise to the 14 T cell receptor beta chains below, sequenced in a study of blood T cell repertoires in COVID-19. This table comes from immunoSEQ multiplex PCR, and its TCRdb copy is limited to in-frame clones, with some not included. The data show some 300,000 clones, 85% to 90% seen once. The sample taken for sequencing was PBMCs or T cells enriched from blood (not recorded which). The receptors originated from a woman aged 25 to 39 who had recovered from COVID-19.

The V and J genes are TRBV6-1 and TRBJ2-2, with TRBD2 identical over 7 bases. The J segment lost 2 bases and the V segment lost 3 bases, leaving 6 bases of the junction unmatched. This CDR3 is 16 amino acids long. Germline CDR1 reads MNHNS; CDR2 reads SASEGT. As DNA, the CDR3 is TGTGCCAGCAGTGACTTGGGAGGGGATAACACCGGGGAGCTGTTTTTT. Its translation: CASSDLGGDNTGELFF.

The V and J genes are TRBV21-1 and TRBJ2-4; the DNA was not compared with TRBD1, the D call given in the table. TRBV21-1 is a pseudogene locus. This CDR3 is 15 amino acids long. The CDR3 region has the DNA TGTGCCAGCAGTCAAAGATCAGGGGGCAGAAACATTCAGTACTTC. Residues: CASSQRSGGRNIQYF.

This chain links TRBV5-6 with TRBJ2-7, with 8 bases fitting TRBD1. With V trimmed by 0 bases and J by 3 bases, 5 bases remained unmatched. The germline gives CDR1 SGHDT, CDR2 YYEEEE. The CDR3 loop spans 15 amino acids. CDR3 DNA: TGTGCCAGCAGCTTGGCGGACAGGGCGTACTACGAGCAGTACTTC. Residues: CASSLADRAYYEQYF.

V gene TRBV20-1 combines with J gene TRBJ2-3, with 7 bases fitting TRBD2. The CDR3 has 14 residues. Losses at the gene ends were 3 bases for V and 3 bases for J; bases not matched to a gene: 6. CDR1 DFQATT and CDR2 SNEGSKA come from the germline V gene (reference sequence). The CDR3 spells CSASWAGVTDTQYF. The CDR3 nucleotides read TGCAGTGCTAGTTGGGCGGGAGTAACAGATACGCAGTATTTT.

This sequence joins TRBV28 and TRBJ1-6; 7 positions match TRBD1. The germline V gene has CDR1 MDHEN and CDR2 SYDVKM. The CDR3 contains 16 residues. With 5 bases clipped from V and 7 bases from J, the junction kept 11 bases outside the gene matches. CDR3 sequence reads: CASSQSTPGGNSPLHF. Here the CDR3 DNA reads TGTGCCAGCAGTCAGAGTACACCAGGGGGAAATTCACCCCTCCACTTT.

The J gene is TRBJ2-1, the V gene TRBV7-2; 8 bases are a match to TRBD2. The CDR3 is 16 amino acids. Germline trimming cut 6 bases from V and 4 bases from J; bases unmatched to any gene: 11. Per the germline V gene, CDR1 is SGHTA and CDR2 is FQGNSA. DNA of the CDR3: TGTGCCAGCAGTTTAACCGGGACTAGGCTTTACAATGAGCAGTTCTTC. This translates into CASSLTGTRLYNEQFF.

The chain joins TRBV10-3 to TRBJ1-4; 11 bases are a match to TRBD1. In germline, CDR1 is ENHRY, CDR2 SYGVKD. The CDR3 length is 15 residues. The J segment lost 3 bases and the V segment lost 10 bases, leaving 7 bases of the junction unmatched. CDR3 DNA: TGTGCCACGAGGACAGGGGGCGCTTCTAATGAAAAACTGTTTTTT. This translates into CATRTGGASNEKLFF.

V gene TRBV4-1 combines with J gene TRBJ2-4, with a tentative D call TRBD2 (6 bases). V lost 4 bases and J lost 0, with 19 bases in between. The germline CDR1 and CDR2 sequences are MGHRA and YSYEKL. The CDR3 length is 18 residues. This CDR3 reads CASSPGFVGGLAKNIQYF. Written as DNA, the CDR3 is TGCGCCAGCAGCCCGGGTTTCGTGGGGGGATTAGCCAAAAACATTCAGTACTTC.

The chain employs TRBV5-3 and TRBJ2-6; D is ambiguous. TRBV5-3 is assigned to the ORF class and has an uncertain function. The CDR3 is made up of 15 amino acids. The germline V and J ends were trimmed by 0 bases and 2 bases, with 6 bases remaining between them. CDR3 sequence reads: CARSLGRAGANVLTF. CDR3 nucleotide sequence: TGTGCCAGAAGCTTGGGACGGGCTGGGGCCAACGTCCTGACTTTC.

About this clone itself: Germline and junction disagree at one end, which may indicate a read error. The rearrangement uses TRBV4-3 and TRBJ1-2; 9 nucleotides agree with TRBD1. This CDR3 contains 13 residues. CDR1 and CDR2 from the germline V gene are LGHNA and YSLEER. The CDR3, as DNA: TGCGCCAGCAGCCAAGATCGGGACAGGGAAGCCGCCTTC. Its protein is CASSQDRDREAAF.

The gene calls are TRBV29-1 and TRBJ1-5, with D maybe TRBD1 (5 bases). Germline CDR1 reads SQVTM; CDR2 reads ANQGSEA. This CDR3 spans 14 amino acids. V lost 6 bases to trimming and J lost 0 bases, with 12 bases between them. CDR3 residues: CSVLDSHSNQPQHF. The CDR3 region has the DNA TGCAGCGTCTTAGACAGCCATAGCAATCAGCCCCAGCATTTT.

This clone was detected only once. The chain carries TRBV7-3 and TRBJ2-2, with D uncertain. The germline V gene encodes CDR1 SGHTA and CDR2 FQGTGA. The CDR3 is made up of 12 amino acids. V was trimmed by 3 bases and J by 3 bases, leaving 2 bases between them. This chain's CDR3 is CASSFYTGELFF. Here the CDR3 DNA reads TGTGCCAGCAGCTTCTACACCGGGGAGCTGTTTTTT.

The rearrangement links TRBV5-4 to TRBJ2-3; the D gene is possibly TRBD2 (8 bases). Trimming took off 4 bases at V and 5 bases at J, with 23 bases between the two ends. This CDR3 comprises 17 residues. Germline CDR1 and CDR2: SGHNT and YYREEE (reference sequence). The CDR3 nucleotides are TGTGCCAGCAGCCCATTAGCGGGGAGGGGGCGCTTAGATACGCAGTATTTT. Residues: CASSPLAGRGRLDTQYF.

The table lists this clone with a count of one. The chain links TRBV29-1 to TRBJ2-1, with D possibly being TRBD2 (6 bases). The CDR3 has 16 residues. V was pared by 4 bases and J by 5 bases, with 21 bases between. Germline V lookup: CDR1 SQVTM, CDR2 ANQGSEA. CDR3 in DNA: TGCAGCGTTGCCGACACGAGTTCTAGCGCCGACAATGAGCAGTTCTTC. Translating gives CSVADTSSSADNEQFF.